This T cell receptor (beta chain) was sequenced during a study of control samples from healthy donors and cancer patients. V lost 1 base to trimming and J lost 0 bases, with 7 bases between them. The CDR3 loop spans 15 amino acids. Germline CDR1 and CDR2: LGHDT and YNNKEL (reference sequence). Generated by immunoSEQ multiplex PCR, the TCRdb table keeps only in-frame clones and is missing some. The table shows about 140,000 clones, with approximately 94% occurring only once. This clonotype was sampled from a man aged 40-49 years in good health. The chain carries TRBV3-1 (or the pseudogene TRBV3-2) and TRBJ2-4, with D unclear. The sequenced material came from blood. CDR3 sequence: CASSQGGIAKNIQYF. CDR3 bases: TGTGCCAGCAGCCAAGGGGGTATAGCCAAAAACATTCAGTACTTC.